One sample yielded the 19 T cell receptor beta chains listed below, sequenced in a study of blood T cell repertoires in COVID-19. This table comes from immunoSEQ multiplex PCR, and its TCRdb copy is limited to in-frame clones, with some not included. This table has about 200,000 clones, approximately 80% appearing once. Material: peripheral blood. The receptors were sampled from an elderly woman with acute or convalescent COVID-19.

This chain connects TRBV18 to TRBJ1-1, with 7 positions matching TRBD1. The J segment lost 1 base and the V segment lost 3 bases, leaving 5 bases of the junction unmatched. Germline assignment: CDR1 KGHSH and CDR2 LQKENI. The CDR3 runs to 15 residues. Here the CDR3 reads CASSPISGGNTEAFF. Here the CDR3 DNA reads TGTGCCAGCTCACCGATTTCAGGGGGGAACACTGAAGCTTTCTTT.

The chain recombines TRBV5-5 with TRBJ1-2, with D possibly TRBD1 on 6 matching bases. V shed 5 bases and J shed 7 bases, with 15 bases lying between them. CDR1 and CDR2 (germline): SGHKS, YYEKEE (reference sequence). The CDR3 extends over 13 amino acids. The CDR3 coding sequence is TGTGCCAGCAGACAAACAGGGTATGGTGGCTACACCTTC. Translating gives CASRQTGYGGYTF.

CDR3 in amino acids: CASSLPGQGIMNTEAFF. The CDR3 nucleotides are TGTGCCAGCAGCTTACCGGGACAGGGAATTATGAACACTGAAGCTTTCTTT. The chain links TRBV28 to TRBJ1-1, with 9 bases fitting TRBD1. Germline V CDR1 and CDR2: MDHEN, SYDVKM. The CDR3 spans 17 residues. V was pared by 6 bases and J by 0 bases, with 11 bases of the junction left unmatched.

This sequence joins TRBV7-3 and TRBJ2-3, with TRBD1 matching 9 bases. CDR3 length: 14 amino acids. Germline V gene lookup returns CDR1 SGHTA and CDR2 FQGTGA. V lost 5 bases, J lost 6 bases, and 6 bases stayed unmatched. The CDR3 spells CASSGRTGDDTQYF. Written as DNA, the CDR3 is TGTGCCAGCAGCGGCCGGACAGGGGACGATACGCAGTATTTT.

This clone has only one observation. The gene calls are TRBV7-9 and TRBJ2-3, with 8 bases identical to TRBD2. CDR3 length: 16 residues. Germline V gene data show CDR1 as SEHNR and CDR2 as FQNEAQ (reference sequence). The junction had 5 bases not matched to a gene; V was cut back by 3 bases and J by 0 bases. The CDR3 loop reads CASSFLAGSSTDTQYF. CDR3 in DNA: TGTGCCAGCAGCTTCCTAGCGGGTTCTAGCACAGATACGCAGTATTTT.

This clone has just a few counts. This chain joins TRBV2 and TRBJ1-2; 11 nucleotides line up with TRBD1. CDR1 and CDR2 (germline): SNHLY, FYNNEI. Trimming took 5 bases from V and 3 from J; bases not matched to a gene: 11. The CDR3 has 17 amino acids. The CDR3 loop reads CASSSRTGGDRYYGYTF. In DNA form, the CDR3 reads TGTGCCAGCAGTAGCCGGACAGGGGGCGATAGGTACTATGGCTACACCTTC.

This rearrangement joins TRBV21-1 to TRBJ2-5; TRBD2 is taken as the D call from the table, unchecked against the DNA. TRBV21-1 is noted as a pseudogene. CDR3 length: 18 residues. CDR3 in DNA: TGTGCCAGCACCCACCCCCGACTAGCGGGGGCCTACCAAGAGACCCAGTACTTC. Amino acids: CASTHPRLAGAYQETQYF.

V gene TRBV5-5 combines with J gene TRBJ1-1, with a tentative D call TRBD1 (5 bases). The CDR3 runs 13 residues. With 1 base removed from V and 3 bases from J, the gap between germline ends came to 7 bases. Germline V gene sequence: CDR1 SGHKS, CDR2 YYEKEE (reference sequence). The CDR3 DNA follows: TGTGCCAGCAGCTTGTGGGGGGACACTGAAGCTTTCTTT. Protein product: CASSLWGDTEAFF.

This chain joins TRBV12-1 and TRBJ2-2; the table names TRBD2, a call not compared with the DNA. TRBV12-1 is shown as a pseudogene. CDR3 length: 14 residues. The CDR3 DNA follows: TGTGCCAGCAGCTTTCGCGAGAACACCGGGGAGCTGTTTTTT. Its protein is CASSFRENTGELFF.

The J gene is TRBJ1-1, the V gene TRBV7-9; a weak D match, TRBD1 (6 bases). The CDR3 loop spans 12 amino acids. Trimming left V 2 bases short and J 11 bases short, with 12 bases between. In germline, CDR1 is SEHNR, CDR2 FQNEAQ (reference sequence). The DNA of the CDR3 is TGTGCCAGCAGCTTACAGGGGTTTATGGCTTTCTTT. This gives the protein CASSLQGFMAFF.

In this sample, this clone turned up a few times. The genes are TRBV11-3 and TRBJ2-1, with 11 bases aligning to TRBD2. The J segment lost 10 bases and the V segment lost 3 bases, leaving 11 bases of the junction unmatched. The CDR3 has 16 residues. Per the germline V gene, CDR1 is SGHNT and CDR2 is YENEEA. The CDR3 nucleotides are TGTGCCAGCAGCTTGTGGACTAGCGGGCCTGCGGGGGAGCAGTTCTTC. This sequence encodes CASSLWTSGPAGEQFF.

The rearrangement joins TRBV27 to TRBJ2-5, with TRBD1 matching over 7 bases. The CDR3 has 14 amino acids. The germline gives CDR1 MNHEY, CDR2 SMNVEV (reference sequence). The V gene end was trimmed by 4 bases and the J gene end by 8 bases; junction bases not matched to a gene: 10. For the CDR3, the DNA is TGTGCCAGCAGTTCCCGGGACAGTATCACCACCCAGTACTTC. Protein: CASSSRDSITTQYF.

This chain connects TRBV3-1 (or the pseudogene TRBV3-2) to TRBJ1-2, with D perhaps TRBD1 (6 bases). Between the trimmed V and J ends, which lost 2 bases and 1 base, there was a span of 11 bases. Germline assignment: CDR1 LGHDT and CDR2 YNNKEL (reference sequence). CDR3 size: 15 residues. This CDR3 is CASSQRTEFNYGYTF. The CDR3 nucleotides are TGTGCCAGCAGCCAACGGACAGAGTTTAACTATGGCTACACCTTC.

The chain combines TRBV6-2 or TRBV6-3 with TRBJ1-5; 7 bases line up with TRBD1. The CDR3 has 16 residues. Trimming removed 1 base from V and 5 bases from J; junction bases left unmatched: 8. Germline-derived CDR1 and CDR2 are MNHEY and SVGEGT. CDR3 amino acids: CASSYYGTVFDQPQHF. CDR3 DNA sequence: TGTGCCAGCAGTTACTACGGGACAGTCTTCGATCAGCCCCAGCATTTT.

A word on this clone: Compared with germline, one end of the junction differs, possibly owing to a read error. The rearrangement uses TRBV6-2 or TRBV6-3 and TRBJ1-2; D is unclear. The germline V gene encodes CDR1 MNHEY and CDR2 SVGEGT. The CDR3 runs 12 residues. The CDR3 DNA reads TGTGCCAGCAGTTATCCCGTGACAAGCTTGGACTTC. It is translated as CASSYPVTSLDF.

This clone was observed a handful of times. The rearrangement joins TRBV5-1 to TRBJ2-7; TRBD1 matches 9 bases. J gave up 1 base and V 5 bases, and 7 bases lay outside the gene matches. The CDR3 has 15 amino acids. Germline assignment: CDR1 SGHRS and CDR2 YFSETQ. This chain's CDR3 is CASREDRGYSYEQYF. The CDR3 nucleotides are TGCGCCAGCAGGGAAGACAGGGGGTATTCCTACGAGCAGTACTTC.

The count of this clone is one. V usage is TRBV6-5 and J usage is TRBJ1-1, with 7 nucleotides matching TRBD1. The CDR3 is 14 amino acids. The V gene's germline CDR1 is MNHEY and CDR2 SVGAGI. J lost 4 bases, V lost 7 bases, and 9 bases had no gene match. CDR3 nucleotides: TGTGCCAGCACGGAGGGGGCGGCGGGCACTGAAGCTTTCTTT. Protein product: CASTEGAAGTEAFF.

There are a few counts of this clone. This chain connects TRBV7-2 to TRBJ2-7; a possible D gene is TRBD2 (5 bases). CDR3 length: 15 residues. Germline V gene sequence: CDR1 SGHTA, CDR2 FQGNSA. V was cut by 5 bases and J by 1 base, with 15 bases left in between. In nucleotides, the CDR3 is TGTGCCAGCAGCGCGGACTCCCTGGGGTCCTACGAGCAGTACTTC. This sequence encodes CASSADSLGSYEQYF.

The gene calls are TRBV9 and TRBJ1-4, with 9 bases fitting TRBD1. CDR3 length: 16 amino acids. Germline values: CDR1 SGDLS, CDR2 YYNGEE. Trimming took 0 bases from V and 5 from J; bases not matched to a gene: 5. CDR3 DNA: TGTGCCAGCAGCGTAGAAACAGGGGGCTTAAATGAAAAACTGTTTTTT. Its translation is CASSVETGGLNEKLFF.